This TCR beta chain was captured by sequencing in a study of blood T cells in healthy people across ages. Note on this clonotype: Its antigen is not identified.

Every participating donor contributed 7.5 to 10 milliliters of peripheral blood through a draw. They isolated at least 6.5 million PBMCs from each sample. Study-level findings and limits: Long-lived donors exceeded aged donors in naive CD4+ cells and diversity.

CDR3 length equals 14 residues. The V end was cut by 3 bases, the J end by 3 bases, with 12 bases between. A second about 6 to 12 cycle PCR used barcoded and J-beta primers. TCRdb fed the 5' RACE reads into MiXCR, producing one record per CDR3 protein. The sample gives about 1 million distinct CDR3 sequences, roughly 24% of which show up once; around 0.7% is in the top ten. The same data also went into a second study, on T cells of mothers and their children.

This TCR was recovered from a girl aged 2-10 years in good health. The sequenced material came from blood. This sequence joins TRBV12-3 or TRBV12-4 and TRBJ2-7; a weak D match, TRBD2 (5 bases). CDR3 sequence reads: CASSFLATVYEQYF. In nucleotides, the CDR3 is TGTGCCAGCAGTTTCCTAGCCACAGTCTACGAGCAGTACTTC.